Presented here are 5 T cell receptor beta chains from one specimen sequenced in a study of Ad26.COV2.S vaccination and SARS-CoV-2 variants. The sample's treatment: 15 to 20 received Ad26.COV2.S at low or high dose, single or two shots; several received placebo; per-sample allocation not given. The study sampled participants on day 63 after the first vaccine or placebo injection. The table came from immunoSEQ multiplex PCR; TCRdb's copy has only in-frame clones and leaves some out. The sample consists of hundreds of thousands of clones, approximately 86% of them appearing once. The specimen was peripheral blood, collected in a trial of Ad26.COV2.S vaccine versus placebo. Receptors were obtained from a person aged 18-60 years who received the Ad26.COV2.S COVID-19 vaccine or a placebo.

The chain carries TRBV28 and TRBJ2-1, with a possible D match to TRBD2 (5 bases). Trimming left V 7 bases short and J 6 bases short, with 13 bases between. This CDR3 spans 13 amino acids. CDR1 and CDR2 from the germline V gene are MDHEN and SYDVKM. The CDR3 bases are TGTGCCAGCAAAAAGACTATAGTCAATGAGCAGTTCTTC. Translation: CASKKTIVNEQFF.

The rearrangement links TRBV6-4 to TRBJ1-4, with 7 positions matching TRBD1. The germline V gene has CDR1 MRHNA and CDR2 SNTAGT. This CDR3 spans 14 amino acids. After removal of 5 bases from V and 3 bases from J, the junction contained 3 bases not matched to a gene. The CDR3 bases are TGTGCCAGCAGTACACAGGGGTCTAATGAAAAACTGTTTTTT. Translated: CASSTQGSNEKLFF.

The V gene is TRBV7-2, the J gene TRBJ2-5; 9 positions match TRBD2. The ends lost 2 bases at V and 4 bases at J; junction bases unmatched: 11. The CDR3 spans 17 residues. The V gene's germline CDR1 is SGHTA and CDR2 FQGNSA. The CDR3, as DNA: TGTGCCAGCAGCTTATCCCGCGGGAGGGGTGGGCGAGAGACCCAGTACTTC. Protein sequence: CASSLSRGRGGRETQYF.

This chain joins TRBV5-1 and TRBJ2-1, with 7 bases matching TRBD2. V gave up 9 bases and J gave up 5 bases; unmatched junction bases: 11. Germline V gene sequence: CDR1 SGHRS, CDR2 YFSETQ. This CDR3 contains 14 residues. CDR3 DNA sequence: TGCGCCACCCGGGGGGAGTCATTGCACAATGAGCAGTTCTTC. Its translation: CATRGESLHNEQFF.

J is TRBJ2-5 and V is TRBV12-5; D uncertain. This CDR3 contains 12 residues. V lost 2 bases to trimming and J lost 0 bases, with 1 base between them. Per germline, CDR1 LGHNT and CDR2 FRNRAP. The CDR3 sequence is CASGLNQETQYF. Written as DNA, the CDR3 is TGTGCTAGTGGTTTGAACCAAGAGACCCAGTACTTC.